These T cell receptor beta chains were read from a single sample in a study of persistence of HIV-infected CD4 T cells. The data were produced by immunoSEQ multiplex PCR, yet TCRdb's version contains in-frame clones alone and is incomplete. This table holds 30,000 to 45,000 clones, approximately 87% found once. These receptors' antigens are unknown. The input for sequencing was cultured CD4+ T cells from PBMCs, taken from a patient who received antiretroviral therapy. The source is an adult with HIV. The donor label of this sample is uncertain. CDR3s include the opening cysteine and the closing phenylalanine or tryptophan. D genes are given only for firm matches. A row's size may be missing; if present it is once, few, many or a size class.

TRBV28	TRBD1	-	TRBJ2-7	TGTGCCAGCCGGGACAGTAGCTCCTACGAGCAGTACTTC	CASRDSSSYEQYF
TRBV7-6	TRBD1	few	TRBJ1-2	TGTGCCAGCAGCTTAGAGGGGGCGAGCGATGGCTACACCTTC	CASSLEGASDGYTF
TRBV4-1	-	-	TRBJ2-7	TGCGCCAGCAGCCAAGAGGTGTCAACTAGACCGTACTTC	CASSQEVSTRPYF
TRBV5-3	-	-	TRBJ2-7	TGTGCCAGAAGCTTGGAGGGGTGGCCTCTGGACGAGCAGTACTTC	CARSLEGWPLDEQYF
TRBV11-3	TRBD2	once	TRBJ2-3	TGTGCCAGCAGCTTGGGCGGGGGGCTCACAGATACGCAGTATTTT	CASSLGGGLTDTQYF
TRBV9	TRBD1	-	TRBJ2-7	TGTGCCAGCAGCCCGCGGACAGGGGGCTACGAGCAGTACTTC	CASSPRTGGYEQYF
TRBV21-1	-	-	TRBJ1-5	TGTGCCAGCAGCGTTCATGAGACAGGGGTTCAGCCCCAGCATTTT	CASSVHETGVQPQHF
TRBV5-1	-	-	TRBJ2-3	TGCGCCAGCAGCTCGCCGGGCGGGTTCGATACGCAGTATTTT	CASSSPGGFDTQYF
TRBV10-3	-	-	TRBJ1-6	TGTGCCATCAGTGAGTCGACCGTAGCCCCTTTTTCACCCCTCCACTTT	CAISESTVAPFSPLHF
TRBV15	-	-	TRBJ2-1	TGTGCCACCAGCAGAGATCTCGGGAGAGGACCATCGAATGAGCAGTTCTTC	CATSRDLGRGPSNEQFF
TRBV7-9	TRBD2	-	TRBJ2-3	TGTGCCAGCAGCTTCATATCCCTAGCGGGGGACACAGATACGCAGTATTTT	CASSFISLAGDTDTQYF
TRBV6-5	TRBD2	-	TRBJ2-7	TGTGCCAGCAGTTACTCGATTCTAGCGGGGGGCTACGAGCAGTACTTC	CASSYSILAGGYEQYF
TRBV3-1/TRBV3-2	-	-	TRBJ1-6	TGTGCCAGCAGCCAAACTCATGCTGGAGATTCACCCCTCCACTTT	CASSQTHAGDSPLHF
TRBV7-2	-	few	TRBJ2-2	TGTGCCAGCAGCCCCCCCGGGAAGAGGGTCACCGGGGAGCTGTTTTTT	CASSPPGKRVTGELFF
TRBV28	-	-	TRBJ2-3	TGTGCCAGCAGTTTATCGAGAGATACGCAGTATTTT	CASSLSRDTQYF
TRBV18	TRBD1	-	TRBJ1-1	TGTGCCAGCTCCCCGGGTTACAGGGGGATCATGAACACTGAAGCTTTCTTT	CASSPGYRGIMNTEAFF
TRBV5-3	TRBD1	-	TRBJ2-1	TGTGCCAGAAGATCCCTATCGAACAGGGGCCTCTCCTACAATGAGCAGTTCTTC	CARRSLSNRGLSYNEQFF
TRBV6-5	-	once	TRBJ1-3	TGTGCCAGCACTGGCTACTCTTTGAACACCATATATTTT	CASTGYSLNTIYF
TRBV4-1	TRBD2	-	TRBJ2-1	TGCGCCAGCAGCCAAGGGATGGCGGGGGTCTCCTACAATGAGCAGTTCTTC	CASSQGMAGVSYNEQFF
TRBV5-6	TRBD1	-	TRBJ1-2	TGTGCCAGCAGCTTGGGACAGGGGGCTAACTATGGCTACACCTTC	CASSLGQGANYGYTF
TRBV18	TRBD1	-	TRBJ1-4	TGTGCCAGCTCACCACCCAGGGGGGAAAAACTGTTTTTT	CASSPPRGEKLFF
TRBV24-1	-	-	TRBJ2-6	TGTGCCACCAGTGACCCCCGGTCTGGGGCCAACGTCCTGACTTTC	CATSDPRSGANVLTF
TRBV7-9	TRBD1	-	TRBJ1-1	TGTGCCAGCAGCCGGACAGGGGAAGCTTTCTTT	CASSRTGEAFF